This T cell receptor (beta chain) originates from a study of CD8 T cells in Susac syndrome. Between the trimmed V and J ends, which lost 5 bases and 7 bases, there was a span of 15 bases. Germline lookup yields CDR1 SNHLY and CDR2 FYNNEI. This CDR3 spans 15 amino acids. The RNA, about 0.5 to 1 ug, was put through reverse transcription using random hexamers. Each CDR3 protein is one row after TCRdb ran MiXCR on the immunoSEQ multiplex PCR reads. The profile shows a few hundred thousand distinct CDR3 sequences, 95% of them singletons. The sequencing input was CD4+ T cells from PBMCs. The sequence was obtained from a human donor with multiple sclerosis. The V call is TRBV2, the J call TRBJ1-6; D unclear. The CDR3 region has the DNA TGTGCCAGCAGTCTAGCCAGAACGATGAATTCACCCCTCCACTTT. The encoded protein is CASSLARTMNSPLHF.